A single sample is the source of the 7 T cell receptor beta chains below, sequenced in a study of early T cells in non-severe SARS-CoV-2 infection. TCRdb processed the 5' RACE reads anew with MiXCR; each CDR3 protein has one entry. The data show tens of thousands of distinct CDR3 sequences, with approximately 7.2% seen just once and around an eighth held by the top ten. The sample here was whole blood, taken at baseline. These receptors originate from an adult who was a healthcare worker with PCR-confirmed SARS-CoV-2 infection or an uninfected control (not recorded which).

CDR3 coding DNA: TGTGCCAGCAGCGTTTTAGCGGGGGCCACCTACAATGAGCAGTTCTTC. Translation gives CASSVLAGATYNEQFF. V and J are TRBV5-5 and TRBJ2-1, with TRBD2 identical over 9 bases. The CDR3 runs 16 residues. V shed 4 bases, J shed 2 bases, and the junction held 7 bases outside the gene matches. The germline V gene has CDR1 SGHKS and CDR2 YYEKEE (reference sequence).

This clonotype has at least ten counts. The CDR3 DNA reads as TGTGCCAGCAGTTTACGGACTGGCTTCAATGAGCAGTTCTTC. It translates to CASSLRTGFNEQFF. The rearrangement links TRBV27 to TRBJ2-1; TRBD2 might be the D (5 bases). Germline CDR1 is MNHEY and CDR2 is SMNVEV (reference sequence). The CDR3 totals 14 residues. Trimming stripped 2 bases from V and 6 bases from J, with 11 bases between.

The table lists this clonotype with many counts. The chain has TRBV5-4 and TRBJ2-7; 13 bases align to TRBD2. With V trimmed by 4 bases and J by 1 base, 5 bases remained unmatched. CDR3 length: 16 residues. Per germline, CDR1 SGHNT and CDR2 YYREEE (reference sequence). In DNA form, the CDR3 reads TGTGCCAGCAGCCAAGGGGGACTAGCGGGGTCCTACGAGCAGTACTTC. Translated, it gives CASSQGGLAGSYEQYF.

The table lists this clonotype with many counts. The chain uses TRBV4-1 and TRBJ2-7; D is possibly TRBD2 (6 bases). V shed 5 bases and J shed 2 bases, with 13 bases lying between them. The CDR3 is made up of 14 amino acids. Germline-derived CDR1 and CDR2 are MGHRA and YSYEKL. The CDR3 here is CASSFPGGAYEQYF. For the CDR3, the DNA is TGCGCCAGCAGCTTCCCCGGAGGGGCCTACGAGCAGTACTTC.

The rearrangement joins TRBV10-3 to TRBJ2-7, with TRBD2 matching over 7 bases. Trimming took 7 bases from V and 2 from J; bases not matched to a gene: 8. This CDR3 comprises 14 residues. The germline gives CDR1 ENHRY, CDR2 SYGVKD. The CDR3 protein is CAITDGTKAYEQYF. As DNA, the CDR3 is TGTGCCATCACCGACGGGACTAAAGCCTACGAGCAGTACTTC.

This rearrangement joins TRBV12-3 or TRBV12-4 to TRBJ1-6; the D is unclear. With 6 bases removed from V and 6 bases from J, the gap between germline ends came to 9 bases. CDR3 length: 13 amino acids. This CDR3 is CASRERANSPLHF. CDR3 in DNA: TGTGCCAGCAGAGAGAGGGCTAATTCACCCCTCCACTTT.

This clonotype was found many times. The CDR3, as DNA: TGTGCCAGTAGTCCTTCGAGCTCCTACAATGAGCAGTTCTTC. Amino acids: CASSPSSSYNEQFF. This chain links TRBV19 with TRBJ2-1, with D hard to call. The CDR3 has 14 residues. Trimming stripped 5 bases from V and 0 bases from J, with 8 bases between. Germline assignment: CDR1 LNHDA and CDR2 SQIVND (reference sequence).